The rows below give T cell receptor beta chains drawn from one sample of a study of blood T cell repertoires in COVID-19. The assay was immunoSEQ multiplex PCR, and TCRdb's table has in-frame clones only and misses some. Of 290,000 or so clones in the sample, around nine tenths were seen once. Sample: peripheral blood. These receptors all stem from a man aged 70 or older with acute or convalescent COVID-19. Both conserved end residues are part of each CDR3. The D gene is left open where the match is weak. Expanded clones are given a class, and other clones once, few, many or no size at all.

cdr3_nt cdr3_aa v_call d_call j_call clone_size cdr3_length
TGTGCCAGCAGCGTAACTTGGGCGGGAGAGACCCAGTACTTC CASSVTWAGETQYF TRBV9 NA TRBJ2-5 NA 14
TGTGCCAGCAGCTTAAAAGGACAGGGGGTAAGAACAGATACGCAGTATTTT CASSLKGQGVRTDTQYF TRBV7-9 TRBD1 TRBJ2-3 once 17
TGTGCCAGCAGCGTACTGCCTCAGACGGGGGGCGAAGCTTTCTTT CASSVLPQTGGEAFF TRBV9 NA TRBJ1-1 NA 15
TGTGCCAGCTCCTTATCTAGGAATAATTCACCCCTCCACTTT CASSLSRNNSPLHF TRBV28 NA TRBJ1-6 NA 14
TGTGCCAGTAGTATCCCCTGGAACACTGAAGCTTTCTTT CASSIPWNTEAFF TRBV19 NA TRBJ1-1 NA 13
TGTGCCTCTTCGGGGGATCGCAATCAGCCCCAGCATTTT CASSGDRNQPQHF TRBV28 NA TRBJ1-5 NA 13
TGTGCCAGCAGGCAACAAGGGACTAGCGGGGGGAAGGGGGAGTTCTTC CASRQQGTSGGKGEFF TRBV3-1/TRBV3-2 TRBD2 TRBJ2-1 NA 16
TGTGCCAGCAGCCAAGCGGCCAGGGGGCAATTGGGCTACACCTTC CASSQAARGQLGYTF TRBV3-1/TRBV3-2 TRBD1 TRBJ1-2 NA 15
TGTGCCAGCAGACTGGGACAGCTCGAAAAACTGTTTTTT CASRLGQLEKLFF TRBV28 TRBD1 TRBJ1-4 NA 13
TGTGCCAGCAGCTTCTACACCGCAGGCGGGGACACTGAAGCTTTCTTT CASSFYTAGGDTEAFF TRBV7-9 NA TRBJ1-1 NA 16
TGTGCCAGCAGCCCAGAGGCCACAGATACGCAGTATTTT CASSPEATDTQYF TRBV9 NA TRBJ2-3 NA 13
TGTGCCACCAGCAGCGGGACAGTCTATGGCTACACCTTC CATSSGTVYGYTF TRBV15 TRBD1 TRBJ1-2 NA 13
TGCGCCAGCAGAAGACAGGCGGCTTACGAGCAGTACTTC CASRRQAAYEQYF TRBV5-1 NA TRBJ2-7 NA 13
TGTGCCAGCAGCGTAGGACAACAGGGCGAGCAGTACTTC CASSVGQQGEQYF TRBV9 NA TRBJ2-7 NA 13
TGTGCCAGCAGCTTCGGGACATACTACGAGCAGTACTTC CASSFGTYYEQYF TRBV11-2 NA TRBJ2-7 NA 13
TGTGCCAGCAGCTTGGATAGCGGGGGGCAAGAGACCCAGTACTTC CASSLDSGGQETQYF TRBV7-2 TRBD2 TRBJ2-5 NA 15
TGTGCCAGCACCCCGCCCGGGACAGGGGGCCATGGCTACACCTTC CASTPPGTGGHGYTF TRBV7-9 TRBD1 TRBJ1-2 NA 15
TGTGCCATCAGCCCGACAGCACCCAATGAAAAACTGTTTTTT CAISPTAPNEKLFF TRBV10-3 NA TRBJ1-4 NA 14
TGTGCCCCCCCAACGCGGGGCAGCAATCAGCCCCAGCATTTT CAPPTRGSNQPQHF TRBV30 NA TRBJ1-5 NA 14
TGTGCCAGCAGCCAGGGACTAGTCACAGATACGCAGTATTTT CASSQGLVTDTQYF TRBV3-1/TRBV3-2 TRBD2 TRBJ2-3 NA 14
TGTGCCAGCTCACCACCAGCAGCGGAGACCCAGTACTTC CASSPPAAETQYF TRBV18 NA TRBJ2-5 NA 13
TGTGCCGGGACAGGGGGCGTCGAAGCTTTCTTT CAGTGGVEAFF TRBV2 TRBD1 TRBJ1-1 NA 11
TGTGCCAGCAGCCTAACAGGGACCTCTAATGAAAAACTGTTTTTT CASSLTGTSNEKLFF TRBV4-2 NA TRBJ1-4 once 15
TGTGCCAGCACTCCGGGACTAGCTAGTGGGGCCAACGTCCTGACTTTC CASTPGLASGANVLTF TRBV28 TRBD2 TRBJ2-6 NA 16
TGTGCCAGTAGTAAGCTAGCGGGAGCGGGGAGCTCCTACAATGAGCAGTTCTTC CASSKLAGAGSSYNEQFF TRBV19 TRBD2 TRBJ2-1 NA 18
TGTGCCAGCAGTTTATTGTCCGGAGGGCCGAGGAATGAGCAGTTCTTC CASSLLSGGPRNEQFF TRBV28 NA TRBJ2-1 once 16
NA CASSSSGVSSYNEQFF TRBV28 NA TRBJ2-1 few 16
TGTGCCAGCGCATCTACAGGGACCACCATATATTTT CASASTGTTIYF TRBV19 NA TRBJ1-3 NA 12
TGTGCCAGCAGTTATCCAGGCTATGGCTACACCTTC CASSYPGYGYTF TRBV28 NA TRBJ1-2 NA 12
TGCGCCAGCTGCCCGGGGGGGACCCACCAAGATACGCAGTATTTT CASCPGGTHQDTQYF TRBV5-1 TRBD2 TRBJ2-3 NA 15
TGTGCCACCAGTGACATATCAGGAGGGCAGCCCCAGCATTTT CATSDISGGQPQHF TRBV24-1 NA TRBJ1-5 NA 14
TGCACCAGCAGCCAAACTAGCGGAAGCCCCTACGAGCAGTACTTC CTSSQTSGSPYEQYF TRBV1 NA TRBJ2-7 NA 15
TGTGCCAGCAGCCCCCCAGGGGGCGGCGAAAAACTGTTTTTT CASSPPGGGEKLFF TRBV6-6 TRBD1 TRBJ1-4 few 14
TGTGCCAGCAGTCGCCTAGGGGGCAGGGGATACAATCAGCCCCAGCATTTT CASSRLGGRGYNQPQHF TRBV27 TRBD1 TRBJ1-5 NA 17
TGCAGCGTAAGAACAGGCAGCTCTGGAAACACCATATATTTT CSVRTGSSGNTIYF TRBV29-1 NA TRBJ1-3 NA 14
TGCGCCAGCAGTGACGGACAGGGCTATGGCTACACCTTC CASSDGQGYGYTF TRBV10-2 TRBD1 TRBJ1-2 NA 13
TGTGCCAGCAGCTTGGAAAGGGCGGGCACTGAAGCTTTCTTT CASSLERAGTEAFF TRBV5-4 NA TRBJ1-1 NA 14
TGTGCCAGCAGTTTGACTAGCGCCTCCTACAATGAGCAGTTCTTC CASSLTSASYNEQFF TRBV7-2 TRBD2 TRBJ2-1 NA 15
TGTGCCAGCAGCGAAGTTTGGGCGGGGCCCCAGCATTTT CASSEVWAGPQHF TRBV7-2 NA TRBJ1-5 NA 13
TGTGCCAGCAGTTTGTCAGGGCTCTATGGCTACACCTTC CASSLSGLYGYTF TRBV28 NA TRBJ1-2 NA 13
TGTGCCAGCAGTTACTCCGGTCTGAAGCCTGAAGCTTTCTTT CASSYSGLKPEAFF TRBV6-5 NA TRBJ1-1 once 14
TGTGCCAGCAGCGCCGGGACAGGGGGCGGTCAGCCCCAGCATTTT CASSAGTGGGQPQHF TRBV5-4 TRBD1 TRBJ1-5 NA 15
TGTGCCAGCAGTTCGAACAGGGGGTTGTTCGATACGCAGTATTTT CASSSNRGLFDTQYF TRBV6-5 TRBD1 TRBJ2-3 NA 15
TGCGCCAGCAGCTTGGGCAGCGGGGGGGAAGAGACCCAGTACTTC CASSLGSGGEETQYF TRBV5-1 TRBD2 TRBJ2-5 NA 15